One sample yielded the 2 T cell receptor beta chains listed below, sequenced in a study of regulatory T cells in long-lasting Graves disease. Time point in this sample: newly diagnosed GD, antithyroid drugs for less than 3 months. Isolated PBMC RNA provided the starting material for the TCR library. Building the TCR beta libraries relied on iRepertoire HTBI primers, and CDR3 regions underwent Arm-PCR. TCRdb itself ran the multiplex PCR reads through MiXCR, one entry per CDR3 protein. Of about 310,000 distinct CDR3 sequences detected, about a sixth appear once; the ten largest clones hold 38%. The sequenced sample was peripheral blood mononuclear cells (PBMCs), obtained at new diagnosis, from a patient treated with antithyroid drugs. Receptor source: a female donor with Graves disease.

This clonotype has ten or more counts. This sequence joins TRBV19 and TRBJ2-5, with 9 bases aligning to TRBD1. Looked up from germline, CDR1 is LNHDA and CDR2 is SQIVND (reference sequence). The CDR3 sequence is 15 residues long. J gave up 0 bases and V 5 bases, and 4 bases lay outside the gene matches. CDR3 sequence: CASSYGQGYQETQYF. The CDR3 DNA is TGTGCCAGTAGTTACGGACAGGGGTACCAAGAGACCCAGTACTTC. Using reference TRBV19 and TRBJ2-5 for the parts outside the CDR3, the full variable domain is DGGITQSPKYLFRKEGQNVTLSCEQNLNHDAMYWYRQDPGQGLRLIYYSQIVNDFQKGDIAEGYSVSREKKESFPLTVTSAQKNPTAFYLCASSYGQGYQETQYFGPGTRLLVL.

This chain connects TRBV20-1 to TRBJ2-7, with TRBD1 as a possible D gene (5 bases). The germline V and J ends were trimmed by 4 bases and 2 bases, with 18 bases remaining between them. The CDR3 length is 15 residues. The V gene's germline CDR1 is DFQATT and CDR2 SNEGSKA (reference sequence). The CDR3 loop is CSAKGFRALAYEQYF. In nucleotides, the CDR3 is TGCAGTGCTAAGGGGTTTCGTGCGTTAGCCTACGAGCAGTACTTC.